The rows below give T cell receptor beta chains drawn from one sample of a study of tumor-infiltrating lymphocytes in primary liver carcinoma. TCRdb ran MiXCR on the multiplex PCR reads and lists one entry per CDR3 protein. This table holds 100,000 to 150,000 distinct CDR3 sequences, 60% to 80% found once. Sequencing was performed on liver tumor tissue from sampling region 3. All receptors come from an older woman with primary liver carcinoma and hepatitis B virus infection. CDR3s include the opening cysteine and the closing phenylalanine or tryptophan. The order of the fields is V gene, clone size, J gene, D gene, CDR3 protein, CDR3 DNA. D genes are given only for firm matches. Clone size is shown for a subset of rows, as once, few, many or a class of expanded clone.

v_gene: TRBV11-2
abundance: -
j_gene: TRBJ2-1
d_gene: -
CDR3aa: CAGSVLPGCNEQFF
CDR3nt: TGTGCCGGCAGCGTCTTACCGGGTTGCAATGAGCAGTTCTTC

v_gene: TRBV11-2
abundance: -
j_gene: TRBJ2-1
d_gene: -
CDR3aa: CACSLEGGSTGEQIF
CDR3nt: TGTGCCTGCAGCTTAGAGGGAGGAAGTACCGGTGAGCAGATCTTC

v_gene: TRBV19
abundance: few
j_gene: TRBJ1-5
d_gene: -
CDR3aa: CASSIRPGTGQPQHF
CDR3nt: TGTGCCAGTAGTATACGGCCGGGCACAGGTCAGCCCCAGCATTTT

v_gene: TRBV12-3/TRBV12-4
abundance: -
j_gene: TRBJ2-3
d_gene: -
CDR3aa: CTSSSPSGRNTQYF
CDR3nt: TGTACCAGCAGTTCACCTAGTGGGAGAAATACGCAGTATTTT

v_gene: TRBV11-2
abundance: -
j_gene: TRBJ2-7
d_gene: -
CDR3aa: CASSYGSQEQYF
CDR3nt: TGCGCCAGCAGCTACGGCAGCCAGGAGCAGTACTTC

v_gene: TRBV7-8
abundance: -
j_gene: TRBJ2-7
d_gene: -
CDR3aa: CASSPLVSSLYSTDRLYDQYF
CDR3nt: TGTGCCAGCAGCCCGCTCGTCTCGTCCCTTTACTCGACAGACAGACTCTACGACCAGTACTTC

v_gene: TRBV11-3
abundance: -
j_gene: TRBJ2-7
d_gene: TRBD1
CDR3aa: CVNSPGTGGNYEQYF
CDR3nt: TGTGTCAACAGCCCTGGGACAGGGGGCAACTACGAGCAGTACTTC

v_gene: TRBV28
abundance: -
j_gene: TRBJ2-5
d_gene: -
CDR3aa: CASRGTGGLRYQGTQYF
CDR3nt: TGTGCCAGCAGAGGGACGGGCGGGCTACGGTACCAAGGGACCCAGTACTTC

v_gene: TRBV11-2
abundance: few
j_gene: TRBJ2-3
d_gene: -
CDR3aa: CASRDQKDTQYF
CDR3nt: TGTGCCAGCAGGGACCAAAAGGATACGCAGTATTTT

v_gene: TRBV7-9
abundance: -
j_gene: TRBJ2-1
d_gene: -
CDR3aa: CASSPPSAGTPTYSEQFF
CDR3nt: TGTGCCAGCAGCCCACCGTCAGCTGGGACCCCCACCTACAGTGAGCAGTTCTTC